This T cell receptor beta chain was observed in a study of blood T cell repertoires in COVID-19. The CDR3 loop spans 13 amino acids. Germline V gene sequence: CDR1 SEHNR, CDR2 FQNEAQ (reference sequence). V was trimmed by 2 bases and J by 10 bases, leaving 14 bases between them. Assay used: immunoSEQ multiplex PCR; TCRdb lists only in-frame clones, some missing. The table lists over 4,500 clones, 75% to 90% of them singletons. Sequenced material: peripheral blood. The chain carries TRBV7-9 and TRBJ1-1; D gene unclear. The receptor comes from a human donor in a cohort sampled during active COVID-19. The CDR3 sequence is CASSLRLEGRAFF. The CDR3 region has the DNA TGTGCCAGCAGCTTAAGGTTGGAGGGTCGAGCTTTCTTT.